A single sample gave rise to the 22 T cell receptor beta chains below, sequenced in a study of shared T cell receptors in the human thymus. Profiling relied on immunoSEQ multiplex PCR, and the TCRdb table lists in-frame clones only, not all of them. The sample lists hundreds of thousands of clones, around 87% occurring once. The same data also went into a second study, on human thymus T cells.

Sequenced sample: thymocytes. These receptors all come from a boy in the first two years of life with a congenital heart defect.

This rearrangement joins TRBV10-2 to TRBJ2-5; D may be TRBD2 (6 bases). CDR3 length: 13 residues. The germline V gene encodes CDR1 WSHSY and CDR2 SAAADI. V was trimmed by 5 bases and J by 1 base, leaving 8 bases between them. Here the CDR3 DNA reads TGCGCCAGCAGTACTAGCACCCAAGAGACCCAGTACTTC. Its translation is CASSTSTQETQYF.

The V gene is TRBV28, the J gene TRBJ2-1; weak D call: TRBD2 (6 bases). Between the trimmed V and J ends, which lost 10 bases and 4 bases, there was a span of 17 bases. This CDR3 spans 14 amino acids. CDR1 MDHEN and CDR2 SYDVKM come from the germline V gene. CDR3 in amino acids: CAIYVADPYNEQFF. For the CDR3, the DNA is TGTGCCATCTACGTAGCGGACCCATACAATGAGCAGTTCTTC. The full variable domain, with the rest looked up from reference TRBV28 and TRBJ2-1, is DVKVTQSSRYLVKRTGEKVFLECVQDMDHENMFWYRQDPGLGLRLIYFSYDVKMKEKGDIPEGYSVSREKKERFSLILESASTNQTSMYLCAIYVADPYNEQFFGPGTRLTVL.

The chain is built from TRBV5-1 and TRBJ2-1; 10 bases map to TRBD2. Trimming cost V 0 bases and J 5 bases; bases outside gene matches: 8. Germline assignment: CDR1 SGHRS and CDR2 YFSETQ. This CDR3 contains 17 residues. CDR3: CASSLGASGSRNNEQFF. DNA for the CDR3: TGCGCCAGCAGCTTGGGGGCTAGCGGGAGTAGAAACAATGAGCAGTTCTTC.

This chain joins TRBV6-1 and TRBJ1-4; TRBD1 is a possible D gene (6 bases). The CDR3 sequence is 15 residues long. Trimming pared 7 bases from V and 8 bases from J, leaving 20 bases between. Looked up from germline, CDR1 is MNHNS and CDR2 is SASEGT. CDR3 sequence reads: CASTLGGVSPEKLFF. The CDR3 DNA reads as TGTGCCAGCACCTTAGGGGGGGTCTCGCCCGAAAAACTGTTTTTT.

This rearrangement joins TRBV15 to TRBJ2-7; 14 nucleotides agree with TRBD2. This CDR3 has 20 residues. V lost 0 bases to trimming and J lost 6 bases; unmatched junction nucleotides: 16. Germline CDR1 reads LNHNV; CDR2 reads YYDKDF (reference sequence). CDR3 loop: CATSRDPGTSGSGYAGEQYF. CDR3 DNA sequence: TGTGCCACCAGCAGAGATCCCGGGACTAGCGGGAGTGGCTACGCGGGCGAGCAGTACTTC. The variable domain in full, completed from reference TRBV15 and TRBJ2-7, reads DAMVIQNPRYQVTQFGKPVTLSCSQTLNHNVMYWYQQKSSQAPKLLFHYYDKDFNNEADTPDNFQSRRPNTSFCFLDIRSPGLGDTAMYLCATSRDPGTSGSGYAGEQYFGPGTRLTVT.

The rearrangement joins TRBV7-9 to TRBJ1-4; D is ambiguous. The CDR3 extends over 16 amino acids. In germline, CDR1 is SEHNR, CDR2 FQNEAQ (reference sequence). V dropped 2 bases and J dropped 0 bases, with 10 bases sitting between them. The CDR3: CASSLSTGTTNEKLFF. The DNA for the CDR3 is TGTGCCAGCAGCTTAAGCACCGGGACAACTAATGAAAAACTGTTTTTT.

The chain is built from TRBV7-9 and TRBJ2-7; D is undetermined. The CDR3 has 12 amino acids. The V end was cut by 4 bases, the J end by 4 bases, with 8 bases between. Germline loops: CDR1 SEHNR, CDR2 FQNEAQ (reference sequence). The CDR3 DNA reads TGTGCCAGCAGCTACATCAATTACGAGCAGTACTTC. Translation gives CASSYINYEQYF.

V usage is TRBV4-1 and J usage is TRBJ1-4; D possibly corresponds to TRBD1 (6 bases). CDR3 length: 15 residues. CDR1 MGHRA and CDR2 YSYEKL come from the germline V gene. V was pared by 1 base and J by 0 bases, with 6 bases between. CDR3 region: CASSQGGPTNEKLFF. As DNA, the CDR3 is TGCGCCAGCAGCCAAGGGGGGCCAACTAATGAAAAACTGTTTTTT.

This clone was seen only once. The chain couples TRBV5-6 to TRBJ2-3; possibly TRBD1 for D (5 bases). The CDR3 length is 13 residues. Germline assignment: CDR1 SGHDT and CDR2 YYEEEE. V lost 1 base and J lost 3, with 6 bases in between. CDR3 bases: TGTGCCAGCAGCTTGAAGGGGACAGATACGCAGTATTTT. Translation gives CASSLKGTDTQYF.

The V gene is TRBV27, the J gene TRBJ1-1, with a possible D match to TRBD1 (5 bases). The CDR3 totals 14 residues. V dropped 2 bases and J dropped 3 bases, with 10 bases sitting between them. Germline V gene lookup returns CDR1 MNHEY and CDR2 SMNVEV (reference sequence). CDR3 nucleotides: TGTGCCAGCAGTTTAATCGGGGGGGACACTGAAGCTTTCTTT. Translation gives CASSLIGGDTEAFF.

This clone was counted once. The chain is built from TRBV7-2 and TRBJ1-1, with 8 bases fitting TRBD1. V gave up 7 bases and J gave up 2 bases; unmatched junction bases: 12. Germline loops: CDR1 SGHTA, CDR2 FQGNSA. There are 16 residues in the CDR3. CDR3 DNA sequence: TGTGCCAGCACCCCGCCGACAGGGGATGGAAACACTGAAGCTTTCTTT. Protein sequence: CASTPPTGDGNTEAFF.

The gene calls are TRBV27 and TRBJ1-1; 7 bases line up with TRBD1. The germline CDR1 and CDR2 sequences are MNHEY and SMNVEV (reference sequence). The V segment lost 7 bases and the J segment 6 bases; nucleotides outside the gene matches: 11. There are 14 residues in the CDR3. CDR3 sequence: CASIETGINAEAFF. The CDR3 nucleotides are TGTGCCAGCATTGAGACAGGGATTAACGCTGAAGCTTTCTTT.

The rearrangement uses TRBV5-8 and TRBJ2-7; D perhaps matches TRBD1 (5 bases). In germline, CDR1 is SGHTS, CDR2 YDEGEE. Trimming took 1 base from V and 4 from J, leaving 15 bases between them. This CDR3 is built from 15 residues. The DNA for the CDR3 is TGTGCCAGCAGCTTGTCCCAATGGGCAGGGTACGAGCAGTACTTC. Translation: CASSLSQWAGYEQYF. Full variable domain (remainder filled in from reference TRBV5-8 and TRBJ2-7): EAGVTQSPTHLIKTRGQQATLRCSPISGHTSVYWYQQALGLGLQFLLWYDEGEERNRGNFPPRFSGRQFPNYSSELNVNALELEDSALYLCASSLSQWAGYEQYFGPGTRLTVT.

V usage is TRBV30 and J usage is TRBJ2-1; D perhaps matches TRBD2 (5 bases). Germline CDR1 reads GTSNPN; CDR2 reads SVGIG (reference sequence). V lost 3 bases and J 2 bases, leaving 11 bases between the germline ends. CDR3 length: 14 amino acids. Here the CDR3 DNA reads TGTGCCTGGAGCCGGAGCGGAGCCTACAATGAGCAGTTCTTC. Translated: CAWSRSGAYNEQFF.

V and J are TRBV2 and TRBJ2-2, with D possibly matching TRBD2 (6 bases). The CDR3 totals 17 residues. V was trimmed by 0 bases and J by 2 bases, leaving 13 bases between them. Germline V lookup: CDR1 SNHLY, CDR2 FYNNEI. The CDR3 loop reads CASSEALSGFNTGELFF. CDR3 sequence (DNA): TGTGCCAGCAGTGAAGCGCTTAGCGGCTTTAACACCGGGGAGCTGTTTTTT.

The chain uses TRBV27 and TRBJ2-1, with 9 bases fitting TRBD1. The V gene end was trimmed by 3 bases and the J gene end by 0 bases; junction bases not matched to a gene: 6. CDR3 length: 17 residues. Germline CDR1 MNHEY, CDR2 SMNVEV (reference sequence). CDR3 sequence (DNA): TGTGCCAGCAGTTTCCACAGGGGGCCCGGCTCCTACAATGAGCAGTTCTTC. This codes for CASSFHRGPGSYNEQFF.

This clone has a single count. The chain employs TRBV15 and TRBJ2-7; 8 nucleotides align to TRBD2. V gave up 0 bases and J gave up 5 bases; unmatched junction bases: 9. The CDR3 length is 16 residues. CDR1 LNHNV and CDR2 YYDKDF come from the germline V gene (reference sequence). The CDR3 is CATSRDARGASHEQYF. CDR3 nucleotide sequence: TGTGCCACCAGCAGAGATGCGCGGGGGGCGAGCCACGAGCAGTACTTC.

J is TRBJ2-3 and V is TRBV28; the D is unclear. The length of the CDR3 is 15 residues. The germline V gene encodes CDR1 MDHEN and CDR2 SYDVKM. V shed 2 bases and J shed 4 bases, with 13 bases lying between them. Written as DNA, the CDR3 is TGTGCCAGCAGTTTAGCGGCGGCTCGGTCAGATACGCAGTATTTT. Translation: CASSLAAARSDTQYF.

The gene calls are TRBV11-3 and TRBJ1-3; possibly TRBD1 for D (5 bases). V lost 5 bases and J lost 0, with 14 bases in between. CDR3 length equals 16 residues. CDR1 is SGHNT and CDR2 is YENEEA in the germline V gene. The chain's CDR3 is CASSTREGPSGNTIYF. CDR3 nucleotides: TGTGCCAGCAGCACCCGGGAGGGGCCCTCTGGAAACACCATATATTTT.

V usage is TRBV29-1 and J usage is TRBJ2-7, with 13 bases fitting TRBD2. CDR3 length: 16 amino acids. Germline loops: CDR1 SQVTM, CDR2 ANQGSEA. The V segment lost 6 bases and the J segment 3 bases; nucleotides outside the gene matches: 11. The CDR3, as DNA: TGCAGCGTCGGGACTAGCGGGAACACGCTTATCTACGAGCAGTACTTC. Amino acid sequence: CSVGTSGNTLIYEQYF.

The rearrangement uses TRBV4-1 and TRBJ2-7; 8 bases are shared with TRBD2. V lost 1 base, J lost 1 base, and 6 bases stayed unmatched. CDR1 is MGHRA, CDR2 YSYEKL, per germline. The CDR3 runs 16 residues. CDR3 region: CASSQAPGGASYEQYF. CDR3 DNA sequence: TGCGCCAGCAGCCAAGCCCCGGGAGGGGCGTCCTACGAGCAGTACTTC.

The chain joins TRBV6-5 to TRBJ1-3; maybe TRBD1 (6 bases). Germline V gene lookup returns CDR1 MNHEY and CDR2 SVGAGI. Trimming stripped 5 bases from V and 2 bases from J, with 13 bases between. This CDR3 comprises 15 residues. This CDR3 reads CASSPDRSPGNTIYF. CDR3 nucleotide sequence: TGTGCCAGCAGTCCCGACAGGAGCCCTGGAAACACCATATATTTT.